The 30 T cell receptor beta chains listed next were all sequenced from one sample in a study of T cell repertoires in cytomegalovirus infection. Using its own MiXCR run on the reads, TCRdb lists one record per CDR3 protein. The sample has about 310,000 distinct CDR3 sequences; about a sixth are singletons. Sequencing used PBMCs. All receptors come from a human donor in good health (CMV status not recorded). Some clones in this sample may be carry-over from other donors' samples.

The rearrangement links TRBV10-3 to TRBJ1-2; 7 nucleotides agree with TRBD1. The V gene end was trimmed by 0 bases and the J gene end by 5 bases; junction bases not matched to a gene: 9. The CDR3 has 16 amino acids. Germline assignment: CDR1 ENHRY and CDR2 SYGVKD. This chain's CDR3 is CAISESTGALGYGYTF. CDR3 DNA sequence: TGTGCCATCAGTGAGTCAACAGGGGCCCTCGGATATGGCTACACCTTC.

This clonotype showed up just a few times. The genes are TRBV20-1 and TRBJ2-5; the D gene is possibly TRBD2 (5 bases). Trimming removed 3 bases at V and 4 bases at J, with 18 bases between. This CDR3 is 15 amino acids long. In germline, CDR1 is DFQATT, CDR2 SNEGSKA (reference sequence). CDR3 residues: CSASPPTRNGETQYF. The CDR3 bases are TGCAGTGCTAGTCCTCCCACTAGAAACGGAGAGACCCAGTACTTC.

The rearrangement links TRBV29-1 to TRBJ1-2, with D perhaps matching TRBD1 (5 bases). V lost 0 bases and J lost 13, with 18 bases in between. CDR3 length: 13 amino acids. The germline V gene has CDR1 SQVTM and CDR2 ANQGSEA. CDR3 bases: TGCAGCGTTGAAGACCAGGACAAGGGGTCTCTCACCTTC. It translates to CSVEDQDKGSLTF.

This clonotype was picked up a small number of times. The chain is built from TRBV6-6 and TRBJ2-5; D perhaps matches TRBD2 (7 bases). The ends were cut back, 7 bases at V and 5 bases at J, with 23 bases in the middle. This CDR3 region has 16 residues. CDR1 MNHNY and CDR2 SVGAGI come from the germline V gene (reference sequence). The CDR3: CASNPMAGEGGETQYF. In nucleotides, the CDR3 is TGTGCCAGCAATCCGATGGCCGGGGAGGGGGGGGAGACCCAGTACTTC.

This clonotype has a handful of counts. This sequence joins TRBV12-3 or TRBV12-4 and TRBJ2-2; TRBD1 matches at 9 bases. V lost 3 bases and J lost 2; bases outside the gene matches: 4. This CDR3 is built from 16 residues. Here the CDR3 reads CASSFDRGGNTGELFF. The CDR3 DNA reads TGTGCCAGCAGTTTCGACAGGGGGGGAAACACCGGGGAGCTGTTTTTT.

This clonotype was detected only a few times. The chain carries TRBV18 and TRBJ2-1; D gene unclear. This CDR3 has 16 residues. Trimming took off 0 bases at V and 1 base at J, with 10 bases between the two ends. Germline CDR1 and CDR2: KGHSH and LQKENI. CDR3 residues: CASSPPGLESYNEQFF. The DNA for the CDR3 is TGTGCCAGCTCACCACCGGGTTTGGAATCCTACAATGAGCAGTTCTTC. Looking up the rest from reference TRBV18 and TRBJ2-1 gives the full variable domain: NAGVMQNPRHLVRRRGQEARLRCSPMKGHSHVYWYRQLPEEGLKFMVYLQKENIIDESGMPKERFSAEFPKEGPSILRIQQVVRGDSAAYFCASSPPGLESYNEQFFGPGTRLTVL.

This clonotype was seen ten or more times. The chain uses TRBV12-3 or TRBV12-4 and TRBJ1-2; no firm D call. Trimming stripped 3 bases from V and 4 bases from J, with 12 bases between. The CDR3 totals 14 residues. The CDR3 DNA sequence: TGTGCCAGCAGTTTTGCCATGGGCAGCTATGGCTACACCTTC. This sequence encodes CASSFAMGSYGYTF.

A few counts support this clonotype. J is TRBJ1-1 and V is TRBV6-2 or TRBV6-3; possible D gene TRBD1, 5 bases. This CDR3 has 14 amino acids. Per germline, CDR1 MNHEY and CDR2 SVGEGT. The germline V and J ends were trimmed by 6 bases and 2 bases, with 13 bases remaining between them. The CDR3 here is CASRSTTVNTEAFF. The CDR3 DNA follows: TGTGCCAGCAGATCGACGACAGTTAACACTGAAGCTTTCTTT.

This clonotype was observed a handful of times. V usage is TRBV12-3 or TRBV12-4 and J usage is TRBJ1-5; 7 bases align to TRBD1. The CDR3 spans 13 residues. Trimming removed 2 bases from V and 7 bases from J; junction bases left unmatched: 2. CDR3 sequence: CASSLSGGQPQHF. DNA of the CDR3: TGTGCCAGCAGTTTATCAGGGGGGCAGCCCCAGCATTTT.

A few counts support this clonotype. The chain uses TRBV5-8 and TRBJ2-1; 10 bases agree with TRBD1. Germline-derived CDR1 and CDR2 are SGHTS and YDEGEE. The CDR3 sequence is 17 residues long. Trimming removed 0 bases from V and 8 bases from J; junction bases left unmatched: 11. The CDR3 sequence: CASSLGRGTGAADEQFF. The CDR3 nucleotides read TGTGCCAGCAGCTTGGGTCGTGGGACAGGGGCCGCGGATGAGCAGTTCTTC.

V usage is TRBV28 and J usage is TRBJ2-5; D tentatively reads TRBD1 or TRBD2 (7 bases each). Trimming took 5 bases from V and 1 from J, leaving 14 bases between them. Looked up from germline, CDR1 is MDHEN and CDR2 is SYDVKM. This CDR3 is built from 15 residues. CDR3 protein: CASSKTGTIQETQYF. The DNA for the CDR3 is TGTGCCAGCAGTAAGACAGGGACTATCCAAGAGACCCAGTACTTC. Combining the CDR3 with reference TRBV28 and TRBJ2-5 gives the whole variable domain DVKVTQSSRYLVKRTGEKVFLECVQDMDHENMFWYRQDPGLGLRLIYFSYDVKMKEKGDIPEGYSVSREKKERFSLILESASTNQTSMYLCASSKTGTIQETQYFGPGTRLLVL.

This clonotype was observed a handful of times. The V and J genes are TRBV10-3 and TRBJ2-1, with 9 bases identical to TRBD1. J lost 10 bases, V lost 3 bases, and 10 bases had no gene match. This CDR3 has 15 residues. Germline loops: CDR1 ENHRY, CDR2 SYGVKD. Here the CDR3 DNA reads TGTGCCATCAGTGATGGGGACAGGGATCTATACGAGCAGTTCTTC. Its translation: CAISDGDRDLYEQFF.

This clonotype was recorded many times. The chain has TRBV28 and TRBJ2-5; 7 bases agree with TRBD2. Looked up from germline, CDR1 is MDHEN and CDR2 is SYDVKM. CDR3 length: 18 amino acids. Trimming cost V 1 base and J 5 bases; bases outside gene matches: 16. The CDR3 DNA reads as TGTGCCAGCAGTTTATATCGGAGGGCAGCGGGGATCGTCGAGACCCAGTACTTC. It codes for CASSLYRRAAGIVETQYF. The full variable domain, rest sourced from reference TRBV28 and TRBJ2-5, is DVKVTQSSRYLVKRTGEKVFLECVQDMDHENMFWYRQDPGLGLRLIYFSYDVKMKEKGDIPEGYSVSREKKERFSLILESASTNQTSMYLCASSLYRRAAGIVETQYFGPGTRLLVL.

The chain joins TRBV4-3 to TRBJ1-1; TRBD1 matches at 9 bases. The trim removed 4 bases at V and 0 bases at J, leaving 9 bases unmatched. The CDR3 extends over 17 amino acids. Germline V gene lookup returns CDR1 LGHNA and CDR2 YSLEER. Here the CDR3 reads CASSPRGQGEVNTEAFF. As DNA, the CDR3 is TGCGCCAGCAGCCCAAGGGGACAGGGAGAAGTGAACACTGAAGCTTTCTTT.

This clonotype was counted a single time. This rearrangement joins TRBV6-5 to TRBJ1-2; 9 nucleotides match TRBD1. The CDR3 loop spans 12 amino acids. CDR1 is MNHEY, CDR2 SVGAGI, per germline. Unmatched junction bases numbered 2, after V lost 5 bases and J lost 7 bases. The CDR3 nucleotides are TGTGCCAGCAGTGGGGGACAGGGTGGCTACACCTTC. Translation gives CASSGGQGGYTF.

In this sample, this clonotype turned up many times. V gene TRBV4-1 combines with J gene TRBJ2-7; a weak D match, TRBD1 (6 bases). Looked up from germline, CDR1 is MGHRA and CDR2 is YSYEKL. The CDR3 is 14 residues long. V was shortened by 8 bases and J by 5 bases, with 19 bases between the two germline ends. The CDR3 loop is CASQDSLSLNEQYF. CDR3 DNA: TGCGCCAGCCAGGACAGTTTGAGTCTCAACGAGCAGTACTTC.

The chain uses TRBV10-3 and TRBJ2-2; D is unclear. Germline lookup yields CDR1 ENHRY and CDR2 SYGVKD. V was pared by 6 bases and J by 3 bases, with 8 bases between. The CDR3 consists of 13 residues. Written as DNA, the CDR3 is TGTGCCATCAGGGACGGCTACACCGGGGAGCTGTTTTTT. Its protein product is CAIRDGYTGELFF.

This clonotype has at least ten counts. The chain uses TRBV10-3 and TRBJ2-3; tentatively, D is TRBD2 (5 bases). The germline V gene has CDR1 ENHRY and CDR2 SYGVKD. V was shortened by 2 bases and J by 2 bases, with 8 bases between the two germline ends. This CDR3 has 14 residues. This chain's CDR3 is CAISEREYTDTQYF. The DNA for the CDR3 is TGTGCCATCAGTGAGAGGGAGTACACAGATACGCAGTATTTT.

This clonotype was detected only a few times. V is TRBV3-1 and J is TRBJ2-5; maybe TRBD2 (6 bases). The CDR3 runs to 14 residues. Trimming pared 3 bases from V and 5 bases from J, leaving 13 bases between. Per the germline V gene, CDR1 is LGHDT and CDR2 is YNNKEL (reference sequence). The CDR3 loop reads CASSQSSVWETQYF. The CDR3 nucleotides are TGTGCCAGCAGCCAGTCTAGCGTTTGGGAGACCCAGTACTTC.

This clonotype has just a few counts. The chain combines TRBV9 with TRBJ2-1; 11 bases align to TRBD2. The V and J ends lost 5 bases and 8 bases, in that order; junction bases with no gene match: 9. The germline CDR1 and CDR2 sequences are SGDLS and YYNGEE. The CDR3 spans 15 residues. The CDR3 nucleotides read TGTGCCAGCAGTCCCGGGACTAGCGGTTACGATGAGCAGTTCTTC. This translates into CASSPGTSGYDEQFF.

This clonotype was seen more than once but under ten times. The CDR3 DNA sequence: TGTGCCAGTAGTTCAGTGTGGCCGCCGAATCAGCCCCAGCATTTT. Its translation is CASSSVWPPNQPQHF. The chain has TRBV19 and TRBJ1-5; D remains ambiguous. The V gene lost 5 bases and the J gene lost 4 bases, with 15 bases spanning the gap. The germline V gene encodes CDR1 LNHDA and CDR2 SQIVND (reference sequence). The CDR3 covers 15 residues.

This clonotype was seen more than once but under ten times. CDR3 sequence reads: CASSEQFF. The DNA for the CDR3 is TGTGCCAGCAGTGAGCAGTTCTTC. The genes are TRBV7-9 and TRBJ2-1; no definite D call. This CDR3 has 8 residues. The germline gives CDR1 SEHNR, CDR2 FQNEAQ (reference sequence). Trimming pared 6 bases from V and 9 bases from J, leaving 0 bases between.

The CDR3 loop is CASSQEGQGRSRYTF. CDR3 bases: TGTGCCAGCAGCCAGGAGGGACAGGGTAGGAGTCGCTACACCTTC. V gene TRBV7-9 combines with J gene TRBJ1-2; 9 bases map to TRBD1. The CDR3 has 15 amino acids. Germline trimming cut 5 bases from V and 9 bases from J; bases unmatched to any gene: 13. Germline V gene sequence: CDR1 SEHNR, CDR2 FQNEAQ (reference sequence).

This rearrangement joins TRBV10-3 to TRBJ1-1; D not resolved. V was pared by 3 bases and J by 1 base, with 12 bases between. Germline CDR1 ENHRY, CDR2 SYGVKD. This CDR3 region has 15 residues. DNA for the CDR3: TGTGCCATCAGTGACACCACCGACGGGAACACTGAAGCTTTCTTT. It yields the protein CAISDTTDGNTEAFF.

This clonotype was picked up many times. The V gene is TRBV24-1, the J gene TRBJ2-2, with 8 bases lining up with TRBD1. Per germline, CDR1 KGHDR and CDR2 SFDVKD. The CDR3 length is 15 residues. V lost 4 bases, J lost 3 bases, and 3 bases stayed unmatched. CDR3 coding DNA: TGTGCCACCAGTGAGTCGGACAGGGACACCGGGGAGCTGTTTTTT. Translation gives CATSESDRDTGELFF.

The rearrangement links TRBV4-1 to TRBJ2-7; D gene uncertain. From germline, CDR1 is MGHRA and CDR2 YSYEKL. The V and J ends lost 4 bases and 1 base respectively, with 11 bases between them. This CDR3 region has 14 residues. CDR3 in amino acids: CASSLVDGSYEQYF. The CDR3 nucleotides read TGCGCCAGCAGCCTTGTGGACGGTTCCTACGAGCAGTACTTC.

This clonotype was seen a single time. The rearrangement uses TRBV11-1 and TRBJ1-2, with D unresolved. Germline loops: CDR1 SGHAT, CDR2 FQDESV (reference sequence). The CDR3 contains 15 residues. V lost 5 bases and J 7 bases, leaving 20 bases between the germline ends. CDR3 in amino acids: CASSPEKHHKTGYTF. The CDR3, as DNA: TGTGCCAGCAGCCCTGAGAAACACCACAAGACTGGCTACACCTTC.

The chain carries TRBV7-8 and TRBJ2-5; a weak D match, TRBD2 (7 bases). The germline V gene has CDR1 SGHVS and CDR2 FQNEAQ. The V end lost 5 bases, the J end lost 5 bases, and 18 bases lay between the germline ends. The CDR3 covers 15 residues. CDR3 bases: TGTGCCAGCAGCCCCGGGGGCGGGGGTTTTGAGACCCAGTACTTC. Amino acid sequence: CASSPGGGGFETQYF.

This clonotype has a count of ten or more. J is TRBJ2-7 and V is TRBV3-1; the match to TRBD2 covers 8 bases. The CDR3 has 17 residues. V lost 2 bases and J lost 6; bases outside the gene matches: 15. Per the germline V gene, CDR1 is LGHDT and CDR2 is YNNKEL (reference sequence). CDR3 nucleotides: TGTGCCAGCAGCCAAAGAAGCCTTGCAGCGGGGGATGCCGAGCAGTACTTC. This gives the protein CASSQRSLAAGDAEQYF.

Concerning this clonotype: A single base separates this from a much larger clone, so it may be a read error. The chain recombines TRBV12-3 or TRBV12-4 with TRBJ2-7; 10 bases agree with TRBD1. After removal of 5 bases from V and 7 bases from J, the junction contained 11 bases not matched to a gene. The CDR3 consists of 15 residues. The CDR3 is CASSRRRQGAGEQYF. The DNA of the CDR3 is TGTGCCAGCAGTCGACGGAGACAGGGGGCAGGTGAGCAGTACTTC.